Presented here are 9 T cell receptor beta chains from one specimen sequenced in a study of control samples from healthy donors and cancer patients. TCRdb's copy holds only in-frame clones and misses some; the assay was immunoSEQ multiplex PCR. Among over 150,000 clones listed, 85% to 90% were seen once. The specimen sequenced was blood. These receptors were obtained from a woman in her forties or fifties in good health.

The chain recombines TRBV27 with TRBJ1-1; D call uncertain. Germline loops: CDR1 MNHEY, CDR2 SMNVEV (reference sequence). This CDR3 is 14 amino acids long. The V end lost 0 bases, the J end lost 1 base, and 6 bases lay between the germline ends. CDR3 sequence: CASSLSAGNTEAFF. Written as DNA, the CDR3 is TGTGCCAGCAGTTTATCGGCAGGGAACACTGAAGCTTTCTTT.

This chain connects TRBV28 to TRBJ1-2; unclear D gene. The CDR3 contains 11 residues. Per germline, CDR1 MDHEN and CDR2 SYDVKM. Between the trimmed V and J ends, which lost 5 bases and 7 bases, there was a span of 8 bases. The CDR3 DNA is TGTGCCAGCAGTCCCGGTGGTGGCTACACCTTC. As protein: CASSPGGGYTF.

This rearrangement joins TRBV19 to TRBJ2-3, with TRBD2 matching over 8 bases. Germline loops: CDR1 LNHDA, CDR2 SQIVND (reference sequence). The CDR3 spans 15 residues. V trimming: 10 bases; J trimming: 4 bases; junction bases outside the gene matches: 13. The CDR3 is CATAIGAGVPDTQYF. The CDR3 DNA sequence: TGTGCCACTGCGATAGGAGCGGGGGTGCCAGATACGCAGTATTTT.

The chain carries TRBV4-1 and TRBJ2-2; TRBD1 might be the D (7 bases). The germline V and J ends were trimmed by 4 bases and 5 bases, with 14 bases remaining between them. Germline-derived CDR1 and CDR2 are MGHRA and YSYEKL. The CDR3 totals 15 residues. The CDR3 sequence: CASSPHAGGTGELFF. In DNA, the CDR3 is TGCGCCAGCAGCCCCCACGCAGGGGGGACCGGGGAGCTGTTTTTT.

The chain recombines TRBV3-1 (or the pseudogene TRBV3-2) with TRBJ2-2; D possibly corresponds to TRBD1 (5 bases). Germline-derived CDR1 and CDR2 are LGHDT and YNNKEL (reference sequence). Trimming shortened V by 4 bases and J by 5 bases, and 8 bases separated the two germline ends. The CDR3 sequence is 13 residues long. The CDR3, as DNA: TGTGCCAGCAGCCTAGGGGATACCGGGGAGCTGTTTTTT. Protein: CASSLGDTGELFF.

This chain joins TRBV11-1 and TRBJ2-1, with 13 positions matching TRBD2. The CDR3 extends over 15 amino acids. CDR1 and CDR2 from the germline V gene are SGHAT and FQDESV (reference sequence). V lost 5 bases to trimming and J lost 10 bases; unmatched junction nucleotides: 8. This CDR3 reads CASSLLAGGLREQFF. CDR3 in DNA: TGTGCCAGCAGCCTACTAGCGGGAGGGCTCCGGGAGCAGTTCTTC.

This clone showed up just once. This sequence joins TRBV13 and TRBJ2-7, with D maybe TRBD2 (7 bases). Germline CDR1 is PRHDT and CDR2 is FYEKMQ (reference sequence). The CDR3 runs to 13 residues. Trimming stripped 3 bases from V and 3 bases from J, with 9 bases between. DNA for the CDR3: TGTGCCAGCAGCTTCGGGGGGCACTACGAGCAGTACTTC. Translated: CASSFGGHYEQYF. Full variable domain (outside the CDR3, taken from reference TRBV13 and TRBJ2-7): AAGVIQSPRHLIKEKRETATLKCYPIPRHDTVYWYQQGPGQDPQFLISFYEKMQSDKGSIPDRFSAQQFSDYHSELNMSSLELGDSALYFCASSFGGHYEQYFGPGTRLTVT.

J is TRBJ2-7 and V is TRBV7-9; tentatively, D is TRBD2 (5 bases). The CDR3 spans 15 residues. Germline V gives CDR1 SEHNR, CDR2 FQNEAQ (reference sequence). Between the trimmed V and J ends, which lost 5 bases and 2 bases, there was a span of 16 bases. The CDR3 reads CASSKDFIGTYEQYF. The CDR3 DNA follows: TGTGCCAGCAGCAAGGACTTCATAGGTACCTACGAGCAGTACTTC.

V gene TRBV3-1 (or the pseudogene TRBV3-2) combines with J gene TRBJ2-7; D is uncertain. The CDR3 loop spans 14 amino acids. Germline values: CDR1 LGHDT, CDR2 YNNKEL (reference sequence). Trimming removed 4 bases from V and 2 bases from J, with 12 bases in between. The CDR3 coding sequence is TGTGCCAGCAGCCCAACGGTTACAGCCTACGAGCAGTACTTC. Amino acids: CASSPTVTAYEQYF.